This TCR beta chain appears in the sequencing data of a study of T-cell memory formation after mild COVID-19. Study in general: Among the donors, TCR clusters were largely specific to each donor.

5'RACE, which relied on constant-segment primers, yielded TCR alpha and TCR beta cDNA libraries carrying sample barcodes and UMIs. In TCRdb, the 5' RACE reads were re-called with MiXCR into one record per CDR3 protein. The repertoire holds a few hundred thousand distinct CDR3 sequences, around 25% seen once, with approximately 13% in the top ten. This clonotype was seen more than once but under ten times. What it binds is unknown. The V and J ends lost 1 base and 6 bases respectively, with 7 bases between them. Germline CDR1 reads MGHDK; CDR2 reads SYGVNS. The CDR3 length is 13 residues. Study-wide points: Certain responding clones were present in pre-infection memory, suggesting participation of cross-reactive memory. Most CD4+ clones that shrank were in CM and EM, while CD8+ ones turned up in EMRA.

The source material was PBMCs or a T cell subset sorted from them (not recorded which). The chain links TRBV25-1 to TRBJ1-5, with D maybe TRBD1 (6 bases). This receptor was taken from an adult woman who had mild COVID-19 (a few samples of this study predate the infection). Cell type and time point are not known. The CDR3 here is CASSESGAQPQHF. The CDR3 DNA reads TGTGCCAGCAGTGAATCAGGGGCTCAGCCCCAGCATTTT.